Each of the 18 T cell receptor beta chains below was sequenced from the same sample in a study of cytomegalovirus exposure and HLA in healthy donors. The PCR made use of 60 Vbeta and 13 Jbeta primers. Only in-frame clones appear in the TCRdb table, and some are missing; sequencing was by immunoSEQ multiplex PCR. The sample contains hundreds of thousands of clones, roughly 89% of which appear only once. What was sequenced was PBMCs. These receptors originate from a woman between 18 and 29 years old in good health and CMV-seronegative.

This clone was seen more than once but under ten times. This chain joins TRBV2 and TRBJ2-7, with 7 positions matching TRBD1. V lost 6 bases to trimming and J lost 1 base; unmatched junction nucleotides: 9. The CDR3 loop spans 15 amino acids. The germline V gene has CDR1 SNHLY and CDR2 FYNNEI. CDR3 DNA sequence: TGTGCCAGCAGGCCTGGACAGGAACTTTCCTACGAGCAGTACTTC. Its translation is CASRPGQELSYEQYF.

This chain links TRBV13 with TRBJ2-5; a weak D match, TRBD1 (7 bases). V was trimmed by 0 bases and J by 2 bases, leaving 13 bases between them. The V gene's germline CDR1 is PRHDT and CDR2 FYEKMQ (reference sequence). The CDR3 covers 16 residues. In DNA form, the CDR3 reads TGTGCCAGCAGCTTAGGGGAGGGGGCGAAACAAGAGACCCAGTACTTC. It translates to CASSLGEGAKQETQYF.

This chain joins TRBV9 and TRBJ2-2, with D unclear. Deletions cut 1 base from V and 5 bases from J, with 3 bases between. The germline gives CDR1 SGDLS, CDR2 YYNGEE. The CDR3 is 12 residues long. CDR3 in amino acids: CASSVLTGELFF. The CDR3 nucleotides read TGTGCCAGCAGCGTATTAACCGGGGAGCTGTTTTTT.

This chain joins TRBV5-1 and TRBJ2-1, with TRBD1 matching 12 bases. The CDR3 runs 15 residues. The V gene's germline CDR1 is SGHRS and CDR2 YFSETQ. The V and J ends lost 4 bases and 7 bases, in that order; junction bases with no gene match: 6. Written as DNA, the CDR3 is TGCGCCAGCAGCATAGGGACAGGGGGCGTGAATGAGCAGTTCTTC. Protein product: CASSIGTGGVNEQFF. Combining the CDR3 with reference TRBV5-1 and TRBJ2-1 gives the whole variable domain KAGVTQTPRYLIKTRGQQVTLSCSPISGHRSVSWYQQTPGQGLQFLFEYFSETQRNKGNFPGRFSGRQFSNSRSEMNVSTLELGDSALYLCASSIGTGGVNEQFFGPGTRLTVL.

The chain links TRBV5-4 to TRBJ2-7; 8 nucleotides align to TRBD1. This CDR3 spans 14 amino acids. The germline CDR1 and CDR2 sequences are SGHNT and YYREEE (reference sequence). V was pared by 6 bases and J by 5 bases, with 10 bases of the junction left unmatched. For the CDR3, the DNA is TGTGCCAGCAACGGACAGGGAGCCCCGGACGAGCAGTACTTC. It encodes CASNGQGAPDEQYF. Full variable domain (rest looked up from reference TRBV5-4 and TRBJ2-7): ETGVTQSPTHLIKTRGQQVTLRCSSQSGHNTVSWYQQALGQGPQFIFQYYREEENGRGNFPPRFSGLQFPNYSSELNVNALELDDSALYLCASNGQGAPDEQYFGPGTRLTVT.

The chain has TRBV7-7 and TRBJ2-5; 11 bases are shared with TRBD1. The CDR3 sequence is 15 residues long. Germline lookup yields CDR1 SSHAT and CDR2 FNYEAQ (reference sequence). J lost 4 bases, V lost 5 bases, and 6 bases had no gene match. The CDR3 DNA reads as TGTGCCAGCAGCAATACCGGGACAGGGGGAGAGACCCAGTACTTC. As protein: CASSNTGTGGETQYF.

The chain couples TRBV10-3 to TRBJ1-1; TRBD1 matches 8 bases. The CDR3 consists of 16 residues. CDR1 is ENHRY, CDR2 SYGVKD, per germline. With 6 bases clipped from V and 0 bases from J, the junction kept 9 bases outside the gene matches. The CDR3 reads CAISAGTGPLNTEAFF. CDR3 bases: TGTGCCATCAGCGCCGGGACAGGACCCTTGAACACTGAAGCTTTCTTT.

V is TRBV5-4 and J is TRBJ2-5; 13 nucleotides match TRBD2. The CDR3 extends over 17 amino acids. The trim removed 4 bases at V and 5 bases at J, leaving 11 bases unmatched. Germline CDR1 is SGHNT and CDR2 is YYREEE (reference sequence). The CDR3 here is CASSPIGLAGDGETQYF. The CDR3 DNA reads as TGTGCCAGCAGCCCCATAGGACTAGCGGGGGACGGGGAGACCCAGTACTTC.

The chain combines TRBV5-1 with TRBJ1-2, with 8 nucleotides matching TRBD1. The V and J ends lost 4 bases and 6 bases, in that order; junction bases with no gene match: 14. This CDR3 has 16 residues. Germline CDR1 is SGHRS and CDR2 is YFSETQ. The DNA for the CDR3 is TGCGCCAGCAGCGAACGAACAGGGGGTAGGGGGAATGGCTACACCTTC. Residues: CASSERTGGRGNGYTF. The complete variable domain, with remaining parts taken from reference TRBV5-1 and TRBJ1-2, reads KAGVTQTPRYLIKTRGQQVTLSCSPISGHRSVSWYQQTPGQGLQFLFEYFSETQRNKGNFPGRFSGRQFSNSRSEMNVSTLELGDSALYLCASSERTGGRGNGYTFGSGTRLTVV.

The chain recombines TRBV10-2 with TRBJ1-1; TRBD1 might be the D (5 bases). V was shortened by 3 bases and J by 3 bases, with 14 bases between the two germline ends. Looked up from germline, CDR1 is WSHSY and CDR2 is SAAADI. The CDR3 contains 15 residues. The chain's CDR3 is CASSDAGVSDTEAFF. The DNA of the CDR3 is TGCGCCAGCAGTGACGCGGGGGTCTCTGACACTGAAGCTTTCTTT.

This chain joins TRBV6-5 and TRBJ2-3; D unresolved. The CDR3 sequence is 13 residues long. Trimming stripped 7 bases from V and 3 bases from J, with 11 bases between. Germline CDR1 is MNHEY and CDR2 is SVGAGI. This chain's CDR3 is CASTHATTDTQYF. CDR3 sequence (DNA): TGTGCCAGCACACACGCCACGACAGATACGCAGTATTTT.

V usage is TRBV5-1 and J usage is TRBJ2-2, with no clear D. Germline-derived CDR1 and CDR2 are SGHRS and YFSETQ. The CDR3 runs 13 residues. V lost 0 bases, J lost 5 bases, and 5 bases lay in between. In nucleotides, the CDR3 is TGCGCCAGCAGCTTGGTCACAACCGGGGAGCTGTTTTTT. As protein: CASSLVTTGELFF.

The chain carries TRBV6-6 and TRBJ2-7; TRBD1 is a possible D gene (6 bases). Germline V gene sequence: CDR1 MNHNY, CDR2 SVGAGI (reference sequence). V shed 2 bases and J shed 5 bases, with 10 bases lying between them. The CDR3 is 13 residues long. The chain's CDR3 is CASSYRGLDEQYF. CDR3 coding DNA: TGTGCCAGCAGTTACAGGGGGTTGGACGAGCAGTACTTC.

The chain carries TRBV5-1 and TRBJ2-3; TRBD2 might be the D (5 bases). V was pared by 4 bases and J by 5 bases, with 14 bases between. Germline-derived CDR1 and CDR2 are SGHRS and YFSETQ. The CDR3 has 14 residues. The CDR3 DNA is TGCGCCAGCAGCGTGGGCCCTGAGGGAGATACGCAGTATTTT. This translates into CASSVGPEGDTQYF.

The chain links TRBV5-1 to TRBJ1-1; D is possibly TRBD1 (6 bases). V lost 3 bases, J lost 5 bases, and 20 bases lay in between. This CDR3 is 16 amino acids long. Germline CDR1 is SGHRS and CDR2 is YFSETQ. CDR3 protein: CASSYSLQGAGTEAFF. CDR3 bases: TGCGCCAGCAGCTACAGTTTACAGGGCGCGGGTACTGAAGCTTTCTTT.

Comment on this clone: The sample contains more than one DNA sequence encoding this CDR3. The J gene is TRBJ2-7, the V gene TRBV11-2; no definite D call. The CDR3 length is 12 residues. Looked up from germline, CDR1 is SGHAT and CDR2 is FQNNGV. The ends were cut back, 1 base at V and 4 bases at J, with 5 bases in the middle. The CDR3 loop reads CASSLAGYEQYF. CDR3 DNA: TGTGCCAGCAGCTTAGCCGGGTACGAGCAGTACTTC. The full variable domain, in which reference TRBV11-2 and TRBJ2-7 provide the parts outside the CDR3, is EAGVAQSPRYKIIEKRQSVAFWCNPISGHATLYWYQQILGQGPKLLIQFQNNGVVDDSQLPKDRFSAERLKGVDSTLKIQPAKLEDSAVYLCASSLAGYEQYFGPGTRLTVT.

This clone was detected once. The V gene is TRBV4-2, the J gene TRBJ2-2; no clear D gene. The germline gives CDR1 LGHNA, CDR2 YNFKEQ. CDR3 length: 17 residues. Trimming took 0 bases from V and 1 from J, leaving 12 bases between them. The CDR3 DNA reads as TGTGCCAGCAGCCAAGACCCTTTCCTAGAGAACACCGGGGAGCTGTTTTTT. Protein product: CASSQDPFLENTGELFF.

J is TRBJ1-1 and V is TRBV2, with D possibly being TRBD1 (5 bases). The CDR3 consists of 13 residues. Germline V gene sequence: CDR1 SNHLY, CDR2 FYNNEI. The ends were cut back, 11 bases at V and 6 bases at J, with 19 bases in the middle. The CDR3 here is CAGTQTGSAEAFF. The CDR3, as DNA: TGTGCCGGGACTCAAACGGGGTCCGCTGAAGCTTTCTTT.